A single sample gave rise to the 6 T cell receptor beta chains below, sequenced in a study of shared clonotypes between healthy human individuals. Clones were sequenced by immunoSEQ multiplex PCR, and TCRdb holds only the in-frame ones, with some missing. In the table there are over a million clones, about 75% of which are singletons. Sequenced input: memory CD4+ T cells sorted from blood. Described subset: CD45RA-negative fraction. The receptors were gathered from a man aged 18 to 29 in good health.

J is TRBJ2-2 and V is TRBV10-3; the D is unclear. The CDR3 extends over 16 amino acids. Trimming left V 0 bases short and J 4 bases short, with 12 bases between. Germline V CDR1 and CDR2: ENHRY, SYGVKD. The CDR3 DNA reads as TGTGCCATCAGTGAGTCTGGCGGTGCAATCACCGGGGAGCTGTTTTTT. This gives the protein CAISESGGAITGELFF.

The chain links TRBV30 to TRBJ1-3; maybe TRBD1 (6 bases). CDR3 length equals 16 residues. CDR1 is GTSNPN, CDR2 SVGIG, per germline (reference sequence). V lost 4 bases, J lost 0 bases, and 16 bases lay in between. The CDR3 reads CAWTPLDRNSGNTIYF. CDR3 DNA sequence: TGTGCCTGGACCCCCCTCGACAGGAACTCTGGAAACACCATATATTTT.

As to this clone: Other DNA sequences of this sample code for an identical CDR3. This chain uses TRBV30 with TRBJ1-6, with a possible D match to TRBD1 (5 bases). Germline V CDR1 and CDR2: GTSNPN, SVGIG (reference sequence). V was pared by 0 bases and J by 6 bases, with 18 bases between. This CDR3 has 17 residues. The CDR3 DNA sequence: TGTGCCTGGAGTGTCCCGCAGGGCCTCGGAGGTAATTCACCCCTCCACTTT. Translated, it gives CAWSVPQGLGGNSPLHF.

The chain recombines TRBV5-1 with TRBJ2-5; D possibly corresponds to TRBD1 (5 bases). Trimming shortened V by 7 bases and J by 1 base, and 11 bases separated the two germline ends. This CDR3 is built from 13 residues. Germline V gene sequence: CDR1 SGHRS, CDR2 YFSETQ. The CDR3 is CASGLTAQETQYF. The CDR3 nucleotides read TGCGCCAGCGGATTGACAGCCCAAGAGACCCAGTACTTC.

V and J are TRBV7-6 and TRBJ2-7; TRBD2 might be the D (5 bases). From germline, CDR1 is SGHVS and CDR2 FNYEAQ. The CDR3 is 13 residues long. V was clipped by 8 bases and J by 7 bases, with 18 bases between them. This chain's CDR3 is CASGPQGGGEQYF. The CDR3 nucleotides read TGTGCCAGCGGGCCTCAAGGAGGTGGGGAGCAGTACTTC.

The sample holds a few counts of this clone. The chain carries TRBV6-1 and TRBJ2-1, with 12 bases identical to TRBD2. Trimming cost V 6 bases and J 10 bases; bases outside gene matches: 7. The CDR3 is 14 residues long. Per the germline V gene, CDR1 is MNHNS and CDR2 is SASEGT. For the CDR3, the DNA is TGTGCCAGCAGACTAGCGGGGGGCCCGGTGGAGCAGTTCTTC. Protein: CASRLAGGPVEQFF.